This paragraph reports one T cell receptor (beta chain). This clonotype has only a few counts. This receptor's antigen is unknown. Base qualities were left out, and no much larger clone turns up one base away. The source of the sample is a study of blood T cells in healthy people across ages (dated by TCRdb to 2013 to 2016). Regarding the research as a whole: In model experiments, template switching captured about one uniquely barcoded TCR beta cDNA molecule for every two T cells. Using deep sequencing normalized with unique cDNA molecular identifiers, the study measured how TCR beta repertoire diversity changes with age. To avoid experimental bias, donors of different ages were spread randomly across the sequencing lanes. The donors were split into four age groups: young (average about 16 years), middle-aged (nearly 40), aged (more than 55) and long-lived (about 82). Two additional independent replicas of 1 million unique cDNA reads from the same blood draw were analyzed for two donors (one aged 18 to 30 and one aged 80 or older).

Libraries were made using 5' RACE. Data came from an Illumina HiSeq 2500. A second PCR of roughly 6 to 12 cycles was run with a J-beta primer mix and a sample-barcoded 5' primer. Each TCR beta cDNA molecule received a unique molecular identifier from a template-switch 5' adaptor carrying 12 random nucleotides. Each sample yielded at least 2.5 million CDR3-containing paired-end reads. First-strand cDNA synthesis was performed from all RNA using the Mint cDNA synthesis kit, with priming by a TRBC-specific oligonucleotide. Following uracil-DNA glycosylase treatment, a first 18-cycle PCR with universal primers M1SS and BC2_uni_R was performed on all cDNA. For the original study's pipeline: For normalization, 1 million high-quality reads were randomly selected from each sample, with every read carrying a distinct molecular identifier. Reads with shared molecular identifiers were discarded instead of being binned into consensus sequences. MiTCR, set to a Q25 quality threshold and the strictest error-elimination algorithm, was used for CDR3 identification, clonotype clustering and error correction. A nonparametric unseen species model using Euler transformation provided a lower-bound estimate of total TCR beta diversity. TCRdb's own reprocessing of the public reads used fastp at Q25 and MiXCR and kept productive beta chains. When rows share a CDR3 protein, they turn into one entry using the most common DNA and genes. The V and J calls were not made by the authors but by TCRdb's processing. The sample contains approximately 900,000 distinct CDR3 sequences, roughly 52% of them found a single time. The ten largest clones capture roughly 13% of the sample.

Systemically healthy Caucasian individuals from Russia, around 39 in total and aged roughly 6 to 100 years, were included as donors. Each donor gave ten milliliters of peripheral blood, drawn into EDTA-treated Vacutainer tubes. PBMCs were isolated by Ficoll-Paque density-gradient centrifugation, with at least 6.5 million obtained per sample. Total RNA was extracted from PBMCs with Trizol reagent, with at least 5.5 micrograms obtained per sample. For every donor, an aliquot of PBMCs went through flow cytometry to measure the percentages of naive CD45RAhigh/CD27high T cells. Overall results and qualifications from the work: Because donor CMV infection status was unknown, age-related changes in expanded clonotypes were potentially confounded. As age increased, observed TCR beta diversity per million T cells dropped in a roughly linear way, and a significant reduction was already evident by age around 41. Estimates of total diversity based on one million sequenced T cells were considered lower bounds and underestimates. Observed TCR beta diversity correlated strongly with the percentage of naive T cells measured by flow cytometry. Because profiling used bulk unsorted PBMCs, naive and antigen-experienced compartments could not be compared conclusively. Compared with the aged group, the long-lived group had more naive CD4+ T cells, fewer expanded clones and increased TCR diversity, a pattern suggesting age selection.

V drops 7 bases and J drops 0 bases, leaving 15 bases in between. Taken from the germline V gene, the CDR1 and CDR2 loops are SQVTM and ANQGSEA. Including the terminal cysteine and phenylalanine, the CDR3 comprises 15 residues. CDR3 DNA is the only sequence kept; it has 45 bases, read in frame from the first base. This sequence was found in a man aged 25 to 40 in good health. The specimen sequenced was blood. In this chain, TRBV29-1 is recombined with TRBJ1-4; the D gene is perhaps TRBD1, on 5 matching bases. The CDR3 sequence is CSASPTGTTNEKLFF. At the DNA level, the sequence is TGCAGCGCTTCCCCCACAGGTACAACTAATGAAAAACTGTTTTTT.